This record concerns one T cell receptor (beta chain) sequence. The antigen is unknown. This entry comes from a study of cytomegalovirus exposure and HLA in healthy donors. PCR used 60 Vbeta primers and 13 Jbeta primers. Clones were sequenced by immunoSEQ multiplex PCR, and TCRdb holds only the in-frame ones, with some missing. The repertoire holds about 110,000 clones, with around 72% as singletons. Study results and limitations: What a later analysis showed was that several of the most significant clusters appeared linked to common viral pathogens. The study designated 150 or so TCR beta chains cytomegalovirus-associated. In most subjects, TCR beta sequences reportedly gave accurate predictions of HLA-A and HLA-B alleles.

The donors comprised healthy bone marrow donors. CDR3 length: 15 amino acids. Germline CDR1 and CDR2: SGDLS and YYNGEE. V lost 0 bases and J 6 bases, leaving 12 bases between the germline ends. The material sequenced was PBMCs. This receptor was obtained from a woman aged 40 to 55 in good health and CMV-seropositive. V and J are TRBV9 and TRBJ2-2; possibly TRBD1 for D (6 bases). The CDR3 nucleotides read TGTGCCAGCAGCGTAGATGGGACACAGTCCGGGGAGCTGTTTTTT. It translates to CASSVDGTQSGELFF.